This is a list of T cell receptor beta chains from one sample in a study of blood T cell repertoires in COVID-19. Measured with immunoSEQ multiplex PCR; TCRdb has only the in-frame clones, and not every one. The sample shows roughly 220,000 clones, 81% of them seen only once. The sample comprised peripheral blood. All receptors come from a woman older than 75 with COVID-19, enrolled during active disease. Both conserved end residues are part of each CDR3. The order of the fields is CDR3 protein, CDR3 DNA, J gene, D gene, clone size, V gene. A D gene is named only where the DNA matches it firmly. Clone size appears in some rows only: once, few, many, or a class for an expanded clone.

CDR3aa: CARRTARGGRGEQFF
CDR3nt: TGCGCCCGCAGGACGGCGCGCGGGGGGCGGGGTGAGCAGTTCTTC
j_gene: TRBJ2-1
d_gene: TRBD2
abundance: -
v_gene: TRBV5-1

CDR3aa: CASRPDRRNTEAFF
CDR3nt: TGTGCCAGCAGGCCCGACAGGAGGAACACTGAAGCTTTCTTT
j_gene: TRBJ1-1
d_gene: -
abundance: -
v_gene: TRBV28

CDR3aa: CASSEGGTGNTIYF
CDR3nt: TGTGCCAGCAGTGAGGGGGGGACTGGAAACACCATATATTTT
j_gene: TRBJ1-3
d_gene: -
abundance: -
v_gene: TRBV2

CDR3aa: CASSVGSGRASRETQYF
CDR3nt: TGTGCCAGCAGCGTAGGCAGCGGGAGGGCCTCTCGAGAGACCCAGTACTTC
j_gene: TRBJ2-5
d_gene: TRBD2
abundance: -
v_gene: TRBV9

CDR3aa: CASTLRRSYGYTF
CDR3nt: TGTGCCAGCACCCTCCGTAGGAGCTATGGCTACACCTTC
j_gene: TRBJ1-2
d_gene: -
abundance: many
v_gene: TRBV12-3/TRBV12-4

CDR3aa: CASSLVLRGNTEAFF
CDR3nt: TGTGCCAGCAGCTTAGTCCTCAGGGGGAACACTGAAGCTTTCTTT
j_gene: TRBJ1-1
d_gene: -
abundance: -
v_gene: TRBV7-9

CDR3aa: CASSQPGAGPGANVLTF
CDR3nt: TGTGCCAGCAGCCAACCGGGCGCAGGGCCCGGGGCCAACGTCCTGACTTTC
j_gene: TRBJ2-6
d_gene: -
abundance: once
v_gene: TRBV16

CDR3aa: CAWSVGGGNEQFF
CDR3nt: TGTGCCTGGAGTGTAGGCGGCGGTAATGAGCAGTTCTTC
j_gene: TRBJ2-1
d_gene: -
abundance: -
v_gene: TRBV30

CDR3aa: CASSWATGEKLFF
CDR3nt: TGTGCCAGCAGCTGGGCCACGGGGGAAAAACTGTTTTTT
j_gene: TRBJ1-4
d_gene: -
abundance: few
v_gene: TRBV12-3/TRBV12-4

CDR3aa: CASSYRGSGNTIYF
CDR3nt: TGTGCCAGCAGCTATCGAGGTTCCGGAAACACCATATATTTT
j_gene: TRBJ1-3
d_gene: -
abundance: few
v_gene: TRBV11-2

CDR3aa: CATASYTHSTGELFF
CDR3nt: TGTGCCACCGCAAGCTATACTCATTCCACCGGGGAGCTGTTTTTT
j_gene: TRBJ2-2
d_gene: -
abundance: -
v_gene: TRBV19

CDR3aa: CASSNRGGNSPLHF
CDR3nt: TGTGCCAGCAGCAACAGGGGCGGAAATTCACCCCTCCACTTT
j_gene: TRBJ1-6
d_gene: TRBD1
abundance: -
v_gene: TRBV6-4

CDR3aa: CASSPQGLGTNTEAFF
CDR3nt: TGTGCCAGCTCACCACAGGGGCTTGGAACGAACACTGAAGCTTTCTTT
j_gene: TRBJ1-1
d_gene: -
abundance: once
v_gene: TRBV18

CDR3aa: CASSPRDIYEQYF
CDR3nt: TGTGCCAGCAGCCCTAGGGACATCTACGAGCAGTACTTC
j_gene: TRBJ2-7
d_gene: -
abundance: once
v_gene: TRBV7-9

CDR3aa: CAWSDWTGSHYGYTF
CDR3nt: TGTGCCTGGAGTGATTGGACAGGGAGCCACTATGGCTACACCTTC
j_gene: TRBJ1-2
d_gene: TRBD1
abundance: -
v_gene: TRBV30

CDR3aa: CASSPAANTEAFF
CDR3nt: TGTGCCAGCAGCCCCGCGGCGAACACTGAAGCTTTCTTT
j_gene: TRBJ1-1
d_gene: -
abundance: -
v_gene: TRBV9

CDR3aa: CAWLRQYNEQFF
CDR3nt: TGTGCCTGGTTGAGGCAGTACAATGAGCAGTTCTTC
j_gene: TRBJ2-1
d_gene: -
abundance: -
v_gene: TRBV30

CDR3aa: CASSLETRTPYNEQFF
CDR3nt: TGTGCCAGCAGCTTAGAGACTAGAACACCCTACAATGAGCAGTTCTTC
j_gene: TRBJ2-1
d_gene: -
abundance: few
v_gene: TRBV11-3

CDR3aa: CASSPRSSYNEQFF
CDR3nt: TGTGCCAGCTCACCACGGAGCTCCTACAATGAGCAGTTCTTC
j_gene: TRBJ2-1
d_gene: -
abundance: -
v_gene: TRBV18

CDR3aa: CASSSKGDGMELFF
CDR3nt: TGTGCCAGCAGCTCGAAGGGCGACGGGATGGAACTGTTTTTT
j_gene: TRBJ1-4
d_gene: -
abundance: -
v_gene: TRBV7-9

CDR3aa: CASSLGSTGAINEKLFF
CDR3nt: TGTGCCAGCAGTTTAGGAAGCACAGGGGCCATTAATGAAAAACTGTTTTTT
j_gene: TRBJ1-4
d_gene: TRBD1
abundance: -
v_gene: TRBV27

CDR3aa: CASSLAGRGGSYEQYF
CDR3nt: TGCGCCAGCAGCTTGGCCGGGCGGGGCGGGTCCTACGAGCAGTACTTC
j_gene: TRBJ2-7
d_gene: -
abundance: -
v_gene: TRBV5-1

CDR3aa: CASSLDWRGEAFF
CDR3nt: TGTGCCAGCAGCTTAGATTGGAGGGGTGAAGCTTTCTTT
j_gene: TRBJ1-1
d_gene: -
abundance: few
v_gene: TRBV7-8

CDR3aa: CASRYGTSGLDEQFF
CDR3nt: TGCGCCAGCCGATACGGGACTAGCGGGTTGGATGAGCAGTTCTTC
j_gene: TRBJ2-1
d_gene: TRBD2
abundance: -
v_gene: TRBV5-1

CDR3aa: CASSPRVSNQPQHF
CDR3nt: TGTGCCAGTAGTCCCAGGGTAAGCAATCAGCCCCAGCATTTT
j_gene: TRBJ1-5
d_gene: -
abundance: -
v_gene: TRBV19

CDR3aa: CASSPKVGGGTDTQYF
CDR3nt: TGTGCCAGCTCACCAAAAGTCGGAGGGGGCACAGATACGCAGTATTTT
j_gene: TRBJ2-3
d_gene: -
abundance: -
v_gene: TRBV18

CDR3aa: CASRKSGGHVYEQYF
CDR3nt: TGTGCCAGCAGAAAAAGCGGGGGGCATGTCTACGAGCAGTACTTC
j_gene: TRBJ2-7
d_gene: TRBD2
abundance: -
v_gene: TRBV6-5

CDR3aa: CASSLNGDIQYF
CDR3nt: TGTGCCAGCAGCTTGAACGGGGACATTCAGTACTTC
j_gene: TRBJ2-4
d_gene: -
abundance: -
v_gene: TRBV5-6

CDR3aa: CASRQGDGYTF
CDR3nt: TGTGCCAGCAGGCAGGGTGATGGCTACACCTTC
j_gene: TRBJ1-2
d_gene: -
abundance: few
v_gene: TRBV2

CDR3aa: CASSISSQGGEKLFF
CDR3nt: TGTGCCAGTAGTATAAGTTCACAGGGCGGTGAAAAACTGTTTTTT
j_gene: TRBJ1-4
d_gene: -
abundance: -
v_gene: TRBV19

CDR3aa: CASSTGLAGAAVGELFF
CDR3nt: TGTGCCAGCAGCACGGGACTAGCGGGGGCGGCCGTCGGGGAGCTGTTTTTT
j_gene: TRBJ2-2
d_gene: TRBD2
abundance: -
v_gene: TRBV9

CDR3aa: CASSRRSGTDTQYF
CDR3nt: TGTGCCAGCAGTAGGAGGAGTGGGACAGATACGCAGTATTTT
j_gene: TRBJ2-3
d_gene: -
abundance: -
v_gene: TRBV11-3